This passage covers 8 T cell receptor beta chains from one sample sequenced in a study of blood T cell repertoires in COVID-19. Libraries were prepared by immunoSEQ multiplex PCR; TCRdb keeps only in-frame clonotypes and omits some of them. Here the sample spans fewer than 250,000 clones, roughly 85% being singletons. The sequenced sample consisted of PBMCs or T cells enriched from blood (not recorded which). The receptors shown here come from a woman between 35 and 50 years old with acute COVID-19.

The V call is TRBV7-2, the J call TRBJ2-2; 8 positions match TRBD2. The CDR3 covers 14 residues. Germline trimming cut 5 bases from V and 7 bases from J; bases unmatched to any gene: 6. Germline CDR1 and CDR2: SGHTA and FQGNSA. The CDR3 loop reads CASSPRAGDGELFF. DNA of the CDR3: TGTGCCAGCAGCCCGAGAGCGGGGGACGGGGAGCTGTTTTTT.

This chain connects TRBV7-9 to TRBJ2-7; TRBD2 might be the D (5 bases). Germline lookup yields CDR1 SEHNR and CDR2 FQNEAQ (reference sequence). The V and J ends lost 1 base and 2 bases respectively, with 9 bases between them. The CDR3 sequence is 14 residues long. Written as DNA, the CDR3 is TGTGCCAGCAGCTTAGGGAGCGGTACCTACGAGCAGTACTTC. This sequence encodes CASSLGSGTYEQYF.

The V and J genes are TRBV19 and TRBJ2-7; TRBD1 aligns across 8 bases. V dropped 1 base and J dropped 5; count of bases not matched to a gene: 7. The CDR3 has 15 amino acids. The germline CDR1 and CDR2 sequences are LNHDA and SQIVND (reference sequence). The chain's CDR3 is CASSIVRSGGDEQYF. The CDR3 coding sequence is TGTGCCAGTAGTATAGTGCGGTCAGGGGGCGACGAGCAGTACTTC. Variable domain in full (rest from reference TRBV19 and TRBJ2-7): DGGITQSPKYLFRKEGQNVTLSCEQNLNHDAMYWYRQDPGQGLRLIYYSQIVNDFQKGDIAEGYSVSREKKESFPLTVTSAQKNPTAFYLCASSIVRSGGDEQYFGPGTRLTVT.

This chain connects TRBV5-1 to TRBJ2-2; 12 nucleotides agree with TRBD2. After removal of 4 bases from V and 6 bases from J, the junction contained 7 bases not matched to a gene. The CDR3 spans 16 residues. CDR1 is SGHRS, CDR2 YFSETQ, per germline. The CDR3 sequence: CASSRLAGEDPGELFF. The CDR3 DNA follows: TGCGCCAGCAGCCGACTAGCGGGAGAAGATCCCGGGGAGCTGTTTTTT.

This chain connects TRBV29-1 to TRBJ2-7; 9 positions match TRBD1. Germline CDR1 is SQVTM and CDR2 is ANQGSEA. With 4 bases clipped from V and 4 bases from J, the junction kept 8 bases outside the gene matches. This CDR3 region has 14 residues. CDR3 protein: CSVGRQGVKYEQYF. CDR3 coding DNA: TGCAGCGTTGGCCGACAGGGGGTTAAATACGAGCAGTACTTC.

The chain combines TRBV19 with TRBJ1-1; maybe TRBD1 (6 bases). The germline V gene encodes CDR1 LNHDA and CDR2 SQIVND (reference sequence). Trimming left V 3 bases short and J 0 bases short, with 11 bases between. The CDR3 loop spans 15 amino acids. The CDR3: CASSMQGLMNTEAFF. The DNA of the CDR3 is TGTGCCAGTAGTATGCAGGGGCTGATGAACACTGAAGCTTTCTTT.

The chain carries TRBV6-4 and TRBJ2-1, with 7 bases that match TRBD2. The CDR3 sequence is 14 residues long. J was trimmed by 8 bases and V by 5 bases; bases with no gene match: 9. Per germline, CDR1 MRHNA and CDR2 SNTAGT. As DNA, the CDR3 is TGTGCCAGCAGTTTCCAAGCGGGAATGGATGAGCAGTTCTTC. Protein product: CASSFQAGMDEQFF.

This clone has a single count. The chain has TRBV10-3 and TRBJ2-5; 8 bases are shared with TRBD1. Germline V gene sequence: CDR1 ENHRY, CDR2 SYGVKD. V shed 8 bases and J 7 bases; nucleotides not matched to a gene: 12. This CDR3 is 14 amino acids long. The CDR3: CAISPGGRNGTQYF. As DNA, the CDR3 is TGTGCCATCTCGCCAGGGGGCCGGAACGGGACCCAGTACTTC.